The present TCR beta chain was sequenced within a study of breast tumors, draining lymph nodes, adjacent tissues. TCRdb passed the multiplex PCR reads through MiXCR, listing each CDR3 protein once. Seen here are approximately 52,000 distinct CDR3 sequences, over 40% observed once, and the top ten hold more than 9%. Notes on the study in general: Findings are consistent with lymph node origin and intratumoral expansion of most tumor T cells. Luminal-like breast cancer showed significantly higher tumor–nontumor repertoire similarity than basal-like. That most tumor T cells come from lymph nodes remained unproven. Tumor TCR diversity was below lymph nodes but above nontumor tissue.

V shed 3 bases and J shed 4 bases, with 12 bases lying between them. Germline CDR1 reads LNHDA; CDR2 reads SQIVND (reference sequence). The CDR3 has 14 residues. Worth noting for this clonotype: Its antigen is currently unknown.

This TCR derives from a female donor with breast cancer. Some clones in this sample may be carry-over from other donors' samples. The chain has TRBV19 and TRBJ1-2; D is unresolved. The source material was breast tumor tissue. DNA for the CDR3: TGTGCCAGTAGTATGAGCCTGGGCTCCTATGGCTACACCTTC. Amino acid sequence: CASSMSLGSYGYTF.